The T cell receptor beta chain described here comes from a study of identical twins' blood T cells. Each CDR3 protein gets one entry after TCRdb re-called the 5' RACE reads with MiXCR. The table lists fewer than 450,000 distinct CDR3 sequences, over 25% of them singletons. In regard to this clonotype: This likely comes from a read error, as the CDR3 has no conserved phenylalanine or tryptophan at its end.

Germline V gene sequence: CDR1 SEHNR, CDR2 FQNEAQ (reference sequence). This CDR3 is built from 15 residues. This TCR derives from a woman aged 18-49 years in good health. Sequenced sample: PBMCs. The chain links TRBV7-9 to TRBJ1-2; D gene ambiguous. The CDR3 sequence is CVSSSSRGPNYGYTL. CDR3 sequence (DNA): TGTGTCAGCAGCTCCTCCCGAGGTCCTAACTATGGCTACACCCTC.